This TCR beta chain was recorded in a study of cytomegalovirus exposure and HLA in healthy donors. The overall study: Early released data comprised around 85 million unique TCRs from HLA-typed donors.

Of note for this clone: Its antigen is currently unknown.

The primer mix had 60 Vbeta and 13 Jbeta primers. Original handling: Roughly 76 million unique TCR beta chains, about 11 million of them shared, were counted by a later analysis. This table comes from immunoSEQ multiplex PCR, and its TCRdb copy is limited to in-frame clones, with some not included. That table gives V, J and clone size, and the DNA gave D and trimming. The sample consists of 95,000 to 150,000 clones, 8.5% to 9% of them appearing once. General study points: TCR beta V- and J-gene trimming was later associated with a missense DCLRE1C variant. The study flagged approximately 180 TCR beta chains as cytomegalovirus-associated.

The clonotype was recovered from a woman aged 40 to 50 in good health and CMV-seropositive. Sequenced material: PBMCs.

For the CDR3, the DNA is TGTGCCAGCAGCCATTCCAGGGAGACCCAGTACTTC. Translating gives CASSHSRETQYF. This chain links TRBV14 with TRBJ2-5; D not resolved. This CDR3 contains 12 residues. The V end was cut by 3 bases, the J end by 5 bases, with 7 bases between. Germline V gene data show CDR1 as SGHDN and CDR2 as FVKESK.